Listed here is a single TCR beta chain. As yet, its antigen is unknown. TCRdb independently ran MiXCR on the RT-PCR reads; one entry per CDR3 protein. The table lists 11,000 to 15,000 distinct CDR3 sequences, around 85% of them singletons. The CDR3 covers 13 residues. The trim removed 3 bases at V and 7 bases at J, leaving 4 bases unmatched. CDR1 and CDR2 (germline): SGDLS, YYNGEE. The sample is drawn from a study of yellow fever vaccine responses in identical twins. Study-wide findings and caveats: It has been reported that, in twins, the vaccine T cell response seemed partly convergent and partly personalized.

Sequences were derived from T cells from blood (PBMCs), unsorted or a sorted subset (not recorded which), sampled before or after yellow fever vaccination (not recorded which). The origin of this receptor is a woman under 30 who received the yellow fever vaccine. The chain carries TRBV9 and TRBJ1-2; 9 bases agree with TRBD1. The CDR3 loop is CASSDAQGAGYTF. The CDR3 DNA sequence: TGTGCCAGCAGCGACGCACAGGGGGCTGGCTACACCTTC.